The 13 T cell receptor beta chains listed next were all sequenced from one sample in a study of blood T cell repertoires in COVID-19. Sequenced by immunoSEQ multiplex PCR; TCRdb stores in-frame clones only, minus some. The top ten hold 11% of the sample, which has tens of thousands of clones, approximately 79% seen once. Sequenced material: peripheral blood. The receptor set was obtained from a man between 70 and 80 years old with acute or convalescent COVID-19.

As DNA, the CDR3 is TGTGCCAGCAGCTTAGGGGCGGGCTCTGGAAACACCATATATTTT. Amino acid sequence: CASSLGAGSGNTIYF. The rearrangement uses TRBV11-2 and TRBJ1-3, with D unclear. Trimming pared 1 base from V and 0 bases from J, leaving 7 bases between. Germline CDR1 is SGHAT and CDR2 is FQNNGV. The CDR3 length is 15 residues.

J is TRBJ2-3 and V is TRBV6-5, with TRBD1 matching 9 bases. CDR3 length equals 14 residues. Germline lookup yields CDR1 MNHEY and CDR2 SVGAGI. The V segment lost 5 bases and the J segment 3 bases; nucleotides outside the gene matches: 3. Here the CDR3 DNA reads TGTGCCAGCAGTAAACAGGGGGCAACAGATACGCAGTATTTT. The encoded protein is CASSKQGATDTQYF.

This sequence joins TRBV3-1 (or the pseudogene TRBV3-2) and TRBJ1-1; D gene unclear. The V gene's germline CDR1 is LGHDT and CDR2 YNNKEL (reference sequence). The CDR3 spans 11 residues. V was shortened by 4 bases and J by 8 bases, with 8 bases between the two germline ends. The CDR3 DNA follows: TGTGCCAGCAGCCTCGCGGAAGAAGCTTTCTTT. Residues: CASSLAEEAFF.

The rearrangement joins TRBV19 to TRBJ2-2, with D unclear. The CDR3 is 12 amino acids. Germline-derived CDR1 and CDR2 are LNHDA and SQIVND (reference sequence). V shed 7 bases and J shed 6 bases, with 9 bases lying between them. The CDR3 nucleotides are TGTGCCAGTACTTCTCTCCCCGGGGAGCTGTTTTTT. It codes for CASTSLPGELFF.

The V call is TRBV7-2, the J call TRBJ1-2, with 9 positions matching TRBD1. Trimming at V came to 10 bases and at J to 6 bases, leaving 12 bases not matched to a gene. The CDR3 consists of 14 residues. Germline V lookup: CDR1 SGHTA, CDR2 FQGNSA. The CDR3 here is CAKTPRRDRDGYTF. The CDR3 DNA reads as TGTGCCAAAACCCCTCGCCGGGACAGGGATGGCTACACCTTC.

V is TRBV27 and J is TRBJ2-1; TRBD2 agrees at 10 bases. The CDR3 runs to 15 residues. Per the germline V gene, CDR1 is MNHEY and CDR2 is SMNVEV (reference sequence). The junction had 12 bases not matched to a gene; V was cut back by 6 bases and J by 10 bases. The CDR3 DNA sequence: TGTGCCAGCAGGGAAGGACTAGCGGTGTGGAAGGAGCAGTTCTTC. Its protein product is CASREGLAVWKEQFF.

This clone came up once. Other DNA sequences in the sample encode the same CDR3. The V call is TRBV2, the J call TRBJ2-3, with TRBD1 identical over 7 bases. V was clipped by 3 bases and J by 4 bases; unmatched bases: 4. CDR3 length equals 14 residues. Germline V gene sequence: CDR1 SNHLY, CDR2 FYNNEI. CDR3 amino acids: CASSDLGGPDTQYF. Written as DNA, the CDR3 is TGTGCCAGCAGTGACCTAGGGGGCCCAGATACGCAGTATTTT.

The chain couples TRBV19 to TRBJ2-7, with 8 bases matching TRBD1. This CDR3 region has 17 residues. Germline-derived CDR1 and CDR2 are LNHDA and SQIVND (reference sequence). V lost 4 bases, J lost 3 bases, and 14 bases stayed unmatched. For the CDR3, the DNA is TGTGCCAGTAGTAACGGACAGGGTTCGGGGGTAATCTACGAGCAGTACTTC. This gives the protein CASSNGQGSGVIYEQYF.

The chain joins TRBV5-5 to TRBJ2-3; the D is unclear. From germline, CDR1 is SGHKS and CDR2 YYEKEE (reference sequence). V was trimmed by 0 bases and J by 4 bases, leaving 12 bases between them. This CDR3 has 15 residues. The CDR3 spells CASSLAWPAPDTQYF. DNA for the CDR3: TGTGCCAGCAGCTTGGCATGGCCCGCCCCAGATACGCAGTATTTT.

V and J are TRBV25-1 and TRBJ2-1; TRBD2 matches at 7 bases. The CDR3 has 14 residues. Losses at the gene ends were 7 bases for V and 4 bases for J; bases not matched to a gene: 7. Looked up from germline, CDR1 is MGHDK and CDR2 is SYGVNS. The CDR3 protein is CASTPSGGYNEQFF. DNA for the CDR3: TGTGCCAGCACCCCTTCGGGGGGTTACAATGAGCAGTTCTTC. The full variable domain, completed using reference TRBV25-1 and TRBJ2-1, is EADIYQTPRYLVIGTGKKITLECSQTMGHDKMYWYQQDPGMELHLIHYSYGVNSTEKGDLSSESTVSRIRTEHFPLTLESARPSHTSQYLCASTPSGGYNEQFFGPGTRLTVL.

This chain joins TRBV2 and TRBJ1-4; tentatively, D is TRBD1 (6 bases). Germline loops: CDR1 SNHLY, CDR2 FYNNEI. V lost 6 bases, J lost 8 bases, and 13 bases lay in between. CDR3 length: 13 residues. CDR3 in amino acids: CASSQGNLEKLFF. In DNA, the CDR3 is TGTGCCAGCAGCCAGGGGAATCTGGAAAAACTGTTTTTT.

V and J are TRBV11-2 and TRBJ1-1; TRBD1 is a possible D gene (5 bases). The CDR3 has 16 amino acids. The V end lost 2 bases, the J end lost 8 bases, and 21 bases lay between the germline ends. Germline CDR1 reads SGHAT; CDR2 reads FQNNGV. The CDR3 reads CASSLMALGGVLEAFF. As DNA, the CDR3 is TGTGCCAGCAGCTTAATGGCCCTGGGAGGGGTGCTCGAAGCTTTCTTT.

This sequence joins TRBV29-1 and TRBJ2-1, with TRBD1 as a possible D gene (6 bases). Germline lookup yields CDR1 SQVTM and CDR2 ANQGSEA. The CDR3 is 12 amino acids. V lost 8 bases and J 7 bases, leaving 15 bases between the germline ends. The CDR3 region is CSLAAGVNEQFF. DNA of the CDR3: TGCAGCCTTGCGGCAGGGGTGAATGAGCAGTTCTTC.